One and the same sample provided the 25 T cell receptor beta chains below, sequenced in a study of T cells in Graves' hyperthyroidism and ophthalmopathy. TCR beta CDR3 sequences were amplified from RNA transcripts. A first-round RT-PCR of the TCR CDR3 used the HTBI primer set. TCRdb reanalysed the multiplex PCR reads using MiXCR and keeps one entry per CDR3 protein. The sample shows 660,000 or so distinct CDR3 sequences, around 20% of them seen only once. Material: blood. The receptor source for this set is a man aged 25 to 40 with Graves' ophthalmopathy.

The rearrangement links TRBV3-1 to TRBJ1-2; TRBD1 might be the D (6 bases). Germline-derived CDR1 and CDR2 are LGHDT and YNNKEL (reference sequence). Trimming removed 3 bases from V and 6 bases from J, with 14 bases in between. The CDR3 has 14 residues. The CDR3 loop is CASSHGTYNNGYTF. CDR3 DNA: TGTGCCAGCAGCCATGGGACATACAATAATGGCTACACCTTC.

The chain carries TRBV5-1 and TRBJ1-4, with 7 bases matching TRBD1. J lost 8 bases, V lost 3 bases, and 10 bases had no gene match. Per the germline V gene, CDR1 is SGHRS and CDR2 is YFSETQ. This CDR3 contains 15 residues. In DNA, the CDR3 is TGCGCCAGCAGCTCGACAGGGTCTAAGCCGGAAAAACTGTTTTTT. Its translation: CASSSTGSKPEKLFF.

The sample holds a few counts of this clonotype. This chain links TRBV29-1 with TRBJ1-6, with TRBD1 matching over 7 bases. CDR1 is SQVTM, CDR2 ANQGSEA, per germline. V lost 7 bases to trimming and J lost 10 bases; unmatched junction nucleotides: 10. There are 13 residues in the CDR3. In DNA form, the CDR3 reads TGCAGCGCATTGGACAGGCAAGGATCACCCCTCCACTTT. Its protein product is CSALDRQGSPLHF.

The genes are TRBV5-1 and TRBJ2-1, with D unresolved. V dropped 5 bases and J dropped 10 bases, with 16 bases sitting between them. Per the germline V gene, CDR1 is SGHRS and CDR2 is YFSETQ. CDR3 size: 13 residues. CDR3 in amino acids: CASRVSFEAEQFF. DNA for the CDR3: TGCGCCAGCAGGGTCTCGTTTGAGGCCGAGCAGTTCTTC.

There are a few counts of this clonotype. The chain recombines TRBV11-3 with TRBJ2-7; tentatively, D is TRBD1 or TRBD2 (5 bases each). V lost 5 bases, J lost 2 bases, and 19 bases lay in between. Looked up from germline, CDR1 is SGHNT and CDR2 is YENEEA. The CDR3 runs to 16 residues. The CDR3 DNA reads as TGTGCCAGCAGCCCCCTGGGGACGGTCACCCCCTACGAGCAGTACTTC. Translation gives CASSPLGTVTPYEQYF.

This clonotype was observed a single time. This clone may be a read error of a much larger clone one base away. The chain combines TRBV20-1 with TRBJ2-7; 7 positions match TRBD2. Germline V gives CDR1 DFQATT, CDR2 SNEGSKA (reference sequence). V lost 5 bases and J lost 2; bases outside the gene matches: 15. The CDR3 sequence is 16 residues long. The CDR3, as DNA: TGCAGTGCTGGTAGGGAGGAGTTTAGCGGGCCCTACGAGCAGTACTTC. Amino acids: CSAGREEFSGPYEQYF.

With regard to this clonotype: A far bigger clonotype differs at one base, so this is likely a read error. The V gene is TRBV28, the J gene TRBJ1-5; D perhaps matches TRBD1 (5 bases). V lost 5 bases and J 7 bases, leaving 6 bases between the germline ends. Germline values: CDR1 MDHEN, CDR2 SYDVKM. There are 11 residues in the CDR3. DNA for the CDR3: TGTGCCAGCAGTCCAGGGCAGCCCCAGCATTTT. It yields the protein CASSPGQPQHF.

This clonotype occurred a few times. DNA of the CDR3: TGTGCCAGCAGCCAAGGGAAACTTCAGTACTTC. It codes for CASSQGKLQYF. This chain connects TRBV3-1 to TRBJ2-4, with D hard to call. The CDR3 covers 11 residues. Germline V lookup: CDR1 LGHDT, CDR2 YNNKEL (reference sequence). Trimming took 1 base from V and 11 from J, leaving 6 bases between them.

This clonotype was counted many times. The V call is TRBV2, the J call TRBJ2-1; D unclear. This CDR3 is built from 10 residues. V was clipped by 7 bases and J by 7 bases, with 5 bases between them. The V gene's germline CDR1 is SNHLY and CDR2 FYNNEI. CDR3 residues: CASKRNEQFF. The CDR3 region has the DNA TGTGCCAGCAAGCGAAATGAGCAGTTCTTC. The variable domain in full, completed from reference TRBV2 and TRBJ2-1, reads EPEVTQTPSHQVTQMGQEVILRCVPISNHLYFYWYRQILGQKVEFLVSFYNNEISEKSEIFDDQFSVERPDGSNFTLKIRSTKLEDSAMYFCASKRNEQFFGPGTRLTVL.

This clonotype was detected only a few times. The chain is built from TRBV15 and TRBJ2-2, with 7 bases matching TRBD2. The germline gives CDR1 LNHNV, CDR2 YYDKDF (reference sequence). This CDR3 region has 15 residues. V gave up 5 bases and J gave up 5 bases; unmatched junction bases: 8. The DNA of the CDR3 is TGTGCCACCAGCCGCGGGAGCGCGGGGACCGGGGAGCTGTTTTTT. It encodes CATSRGSAGTGELFF.

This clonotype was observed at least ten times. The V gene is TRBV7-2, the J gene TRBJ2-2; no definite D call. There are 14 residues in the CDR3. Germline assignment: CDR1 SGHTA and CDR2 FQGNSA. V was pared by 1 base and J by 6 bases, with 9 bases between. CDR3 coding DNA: TGTGCCAGCAGCTTAGAAGGTTGGGCCGGGGAGCTGTTTTTT. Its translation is CASSLEGWAGELFF. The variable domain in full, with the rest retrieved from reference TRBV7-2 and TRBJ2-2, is GAGVSQSPSNKVTEKGKDVELRCDPISGHTALYWYRQSLGQGLEFLIYFQGNSAPDKSGLPSDRFSAERTGGSVSTLTIQRTQQEDSAVYLCASSLEGWAGELFFGEGSRLTVL.

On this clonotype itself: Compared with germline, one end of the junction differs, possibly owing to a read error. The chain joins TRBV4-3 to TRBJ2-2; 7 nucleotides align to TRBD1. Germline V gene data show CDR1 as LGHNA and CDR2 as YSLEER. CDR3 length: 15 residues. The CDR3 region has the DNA TGCGCCAGCAGCCAACTGACAGGGATCACCGGGGAGCTGTCTTTT. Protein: CASSQLTGITGELSF.

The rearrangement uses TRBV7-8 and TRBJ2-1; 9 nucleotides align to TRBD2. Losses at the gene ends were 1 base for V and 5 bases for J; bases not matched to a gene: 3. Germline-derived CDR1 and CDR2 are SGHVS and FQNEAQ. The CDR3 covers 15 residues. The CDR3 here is CASSLVAGGHNEQFF. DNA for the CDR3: TGTGCCAGCAGCTTAGTTGCGGGAGGGCACAATGAGCAGTTCTTC.

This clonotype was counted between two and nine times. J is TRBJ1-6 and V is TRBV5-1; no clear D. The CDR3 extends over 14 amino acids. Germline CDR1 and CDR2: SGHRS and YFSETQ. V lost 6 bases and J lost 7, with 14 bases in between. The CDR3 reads CASTPSLNNSPLHF. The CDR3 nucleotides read TGCGCCAGCACCCCTTCTTTAAACAATTCACCCCTCCACTTT.

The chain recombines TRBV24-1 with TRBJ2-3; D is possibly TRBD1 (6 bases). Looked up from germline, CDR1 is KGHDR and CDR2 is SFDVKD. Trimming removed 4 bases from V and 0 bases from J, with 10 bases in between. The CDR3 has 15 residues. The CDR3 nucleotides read TGTGCCACCAGTGACTATGGACAGAGCACAGATACGCAGTATTTT. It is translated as CATSDYGQSTDTQYF.

CDR3 nucleotide sequence: TGTGCCAGCAGTTCCTTGAAGAGGGATGGCTACGAGCAGTACTTC. It specifies CASSSLKRDGYEQYF. This sequence joins TRBV6-2 or TRBV6-3 and TRBJ2-7; possible D gene TRBD2, 5 bases. Germline values: CDR1 MNHEY, CDR2 SVGEGT. This CDR3 has 15 amino acids. Trimming removed 4 bases at V and 3 bases at J, with 16 bases between.

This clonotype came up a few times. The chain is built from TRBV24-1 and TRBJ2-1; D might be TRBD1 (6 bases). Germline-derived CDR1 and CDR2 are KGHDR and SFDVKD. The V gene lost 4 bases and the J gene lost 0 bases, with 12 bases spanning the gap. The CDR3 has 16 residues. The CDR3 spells CATSDPTGRSYNEQFF. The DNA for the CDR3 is TGTGCCACCAGTGACCCTACAGGGCGCTCCTACAATGAGCAGTTCTTC.

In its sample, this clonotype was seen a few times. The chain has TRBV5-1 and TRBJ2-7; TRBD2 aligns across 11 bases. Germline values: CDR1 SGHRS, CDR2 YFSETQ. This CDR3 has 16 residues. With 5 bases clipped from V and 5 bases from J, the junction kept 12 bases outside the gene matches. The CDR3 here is CASSLSTGTSGNEQYF. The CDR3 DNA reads TGCGCCAGCAGTCTGTCTACCGGGACTAGCGGTAACGAGCAGTACTTC.

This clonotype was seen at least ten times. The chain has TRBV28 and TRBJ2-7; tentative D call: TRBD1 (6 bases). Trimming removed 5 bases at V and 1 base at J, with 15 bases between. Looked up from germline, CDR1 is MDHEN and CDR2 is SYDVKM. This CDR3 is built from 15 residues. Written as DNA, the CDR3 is TGTGCCAGCAGTCCCATGGGGGCTACATCCTACGAGCAGTACTTC. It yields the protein CASSPMGATSYEQYF.

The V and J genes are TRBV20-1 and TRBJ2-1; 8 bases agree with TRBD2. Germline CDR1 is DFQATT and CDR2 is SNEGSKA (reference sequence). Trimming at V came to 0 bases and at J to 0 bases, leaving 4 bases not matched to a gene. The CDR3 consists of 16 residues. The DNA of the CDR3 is TGCAGTGCTAGAGAGCGCGGGAGGAGCTCCTACAATGAGCAGTTCTTC. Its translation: CSARERGRSSYNEQFF.

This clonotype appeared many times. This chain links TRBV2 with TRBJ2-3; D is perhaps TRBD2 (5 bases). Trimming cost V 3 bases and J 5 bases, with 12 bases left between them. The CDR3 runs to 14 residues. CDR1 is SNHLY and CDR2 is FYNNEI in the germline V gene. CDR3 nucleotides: TGTGCCAGCAGTGATGATATTGAGGGAGATACGCAGTATTTT. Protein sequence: CASSDDIEGDTQYF.

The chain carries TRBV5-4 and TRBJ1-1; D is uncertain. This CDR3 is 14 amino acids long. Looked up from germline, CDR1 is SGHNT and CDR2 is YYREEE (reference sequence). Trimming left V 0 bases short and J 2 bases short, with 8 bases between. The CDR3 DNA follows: TGTGCCAGCAGCTTGGTTCAGAGTAACACTGAAGCTTTCTTT. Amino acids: CASSLVQSNTEAFF. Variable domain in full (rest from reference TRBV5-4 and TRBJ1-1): ETGVTQSPTHLIKTRGQQVTLRCSSQSGHNTVSWYQQALGQGPQFIFQYYREEENGRGNFPPRFSGLQFPNYSSELNVNALELDDSALYLCASSLVQSNTEAFFGQGTRLTVV.

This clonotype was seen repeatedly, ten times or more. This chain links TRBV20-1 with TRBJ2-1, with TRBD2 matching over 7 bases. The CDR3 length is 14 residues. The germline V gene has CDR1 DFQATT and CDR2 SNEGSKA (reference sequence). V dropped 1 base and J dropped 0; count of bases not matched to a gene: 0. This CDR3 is CSARGGSSYNEQFF. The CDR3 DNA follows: TGCAGTGCTAGAGGCGGGAGCTCCTACAATGAGCAGTTCTTC.

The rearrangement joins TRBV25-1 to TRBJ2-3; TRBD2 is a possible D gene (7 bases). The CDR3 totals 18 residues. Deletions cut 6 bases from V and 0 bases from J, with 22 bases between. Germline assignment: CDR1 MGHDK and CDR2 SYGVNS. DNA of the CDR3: TGTGCCAGCAGCGAGGGGGGACTATCCCTATCTAGCACAGATACGCAGTATTTT. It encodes CASSEGGLSLSSTDTQYF.

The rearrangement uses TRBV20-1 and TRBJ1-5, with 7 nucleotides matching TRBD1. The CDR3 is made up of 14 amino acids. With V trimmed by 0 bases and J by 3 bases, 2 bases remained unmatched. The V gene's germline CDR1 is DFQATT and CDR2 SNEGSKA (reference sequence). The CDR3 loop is CSAREQGTNQPQHF. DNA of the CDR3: TGCAGTGCTAGAGAACAGGGGACCAATCAGCCCCAGCATTTT.